This passage covers 9 T cell receptor beta chains from one sample sequenced in a study of T cell responses to AZD1222 COVID-19 vaccine. Method: immunoSEQ multiplex PCR; TCRdb's copy keeps in-frame clones and lacks some. The table has approximately 150,000 clones, approximately 90% seen once. Sequencing was performed on peripheral blood, taken 28 days after the second dose of the MenACWY control vaccine. The source of these receptors is an adult who received the MenACWY meningococcal vaccine as a control.

The chain recombines TRBV11-1 with TRBJ2-2; weak D call: TRBD1 (6 bases). Germline V gene data show CDR1 as SGHAT and CDR2 as FQDESV (reference sequence). CDR3 length: 14 residues. Trimming left V 8 bases short and J 1 base short, with 11 bases between. CDR3 nucleotide sequence: TGTGCCAGCGGGGGCAGGGTGAACACCGGGGAGCTGTTTTTT. This gives the protein CASGGRVNTGELFF.

The rearrangement links TRBV28 to TRBJ1-2; weak D call: TRBD1 (5 bases). The CDR3 length is 13 residues. Germline V gives CDR1 MDHEN, CDR2 SYDVKM. Trimming cost V 2 bases and J 6 bases, with 10 bases left between them. The CDR3 DNA sequence: TGTGCCAGCAGTTTACAGTCAGGGAATGGCTACACCTTC. It is translated as CASSLQSGNGYTF.

The chain joins TRBV2 to TRBJ2-2, with 11 positions matching TRBD2. Germline V gene data show CDR1 as SNHLY and CDR2 as FYNNEI. The CDR3 length is 15 residues. The ends lost 8 bases at V and 4 bases at J; junction bases unmatched: 6. CDR3 sequence (DNA): TGTGCCAGCGGGCCGGGACTAGCGGCCACCGGGGAGCTGTTTTTT. Translated, it gives CASGPGLAATGELFF.

The chain combines TRBV7-9 with TRBJ1-4, with unresolved D. This CDR3 has 15 amino acids. With 0 bases removed from V and 5 bases from J, the gap between germline ends came to 10 bases. The germline gives CDR1 SEHNR, CDR2 FQNEAQ (reference sequence). The CDR3 DNA follows: TGTGCCAGCAGCTTAGCCGGACGGTTAAATGAAAAACTGTTTTTT. Translation: CASSLAGRLNEKLFF.

V and J are TRBV29-1 and TRBJ2-2, with D possibly matching TRBD2 (5 bases). V was shortened by 1 base and J by 3 bases, with 9 bases between the two germline ends. CDR1 is SQVTM, CDR2 ANQGSEA, per germline. The CDR3 has 14 residues. The CDR3 spells CSVEAGSYTGELFF. CDR3 bases: TGCAGCGTTGAAGCGGGATCTTACACCGGGGAGCTGTTTTTT.

The chain combines TRBV7-2 with TRBJ1-2, with no clear D. The CDR3 is 15 amino acids. From germline, CDR1 is SGHTA and CDR2 FQGNSA. V shed 6 bases and J shed 2 bases, with 16 bases lying between them. The CDR3 nucleotides are TGTGCCAGCAGGGAGGGCTCATTGGGGAACTATGGCTACACCTTC. Translation gives CASREGSLGNYGYTF.

The chain is built from TRBV29-1 and TRBJ1-2; D unclear. Germline loops: CDR1 SQVTM, CDR2 ANQGSEA. CDR3 length equals 11 residues. The ends were cut back, 4 bases at V and 7 bases at J, with 10 bases in the middle. The CDR3 DNA reads TGCAGCGTTGTGACCGGCTTTGGCTACACCTTC. Its translation is CSVVTGFGYTF.

V and J are TRBV2 and TRBJ1-4, with D perhaps matching TRBD1 (6 bases). With 0 bases removed from V and 8 bases from J, the gap between germline ends came to 16 bases. CDR3 length: 16 residues. Per germline, CDR1 SNHLY and CDR2 FYNNEI. This CDR3 is CASSEARWQGREKLFF. CDR3 sequence (DNA): TGTGCCAGCAGTGAAGCGAGGTGGCAGGGGAGGGAAAAACTGTTTTTT.

The genes are TRBV28 and TRBJ1-2; no reliable D call. This CDR3 comprises 12 residues. Deletions cut 2 bases from V and 7 bases from J, with 8 bases between. Germline V gene data show CDR1 as MDHEN and CDR2 as SYDVKM. The CDR3 DNA is TGTGCCAGCAGTTTACCGATCTCTGGCTACACCTTC. Protein: CASSLPISGYTF.